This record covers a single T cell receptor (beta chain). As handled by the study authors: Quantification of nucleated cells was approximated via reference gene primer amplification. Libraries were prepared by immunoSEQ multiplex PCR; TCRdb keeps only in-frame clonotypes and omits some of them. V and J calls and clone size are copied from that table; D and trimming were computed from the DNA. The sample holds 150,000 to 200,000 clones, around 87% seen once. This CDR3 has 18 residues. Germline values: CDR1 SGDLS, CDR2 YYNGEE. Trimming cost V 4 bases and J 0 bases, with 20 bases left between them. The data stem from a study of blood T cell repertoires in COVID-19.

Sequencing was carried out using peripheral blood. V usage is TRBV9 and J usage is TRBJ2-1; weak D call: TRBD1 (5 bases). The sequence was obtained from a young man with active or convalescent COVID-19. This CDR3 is CASSTGQGGYISYNEQFF. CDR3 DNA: TGTGCCAGCAGCACCGGGCAGGGTGGGTATATCTCCTACAATGAGCAGTTCTTC.